This T cell receptor beta chain is drawn from a study of shared clonotypes between healthy human individuals. As regards this clone: Its antigen is currently unknown.

The study drew all its donors from Caucasian adults living in Nashville, Tennessee. Investigators divided CD4+ cells into CD45RA+ naive and CD45RA-negative memory subsets. Splitting of each subset's genomic DNA was done evenly across several immunoSEQ plates. Produced via immunoSEQ multiplex PCR; TCRdb's table is partial and in-frame only. Seen here are more than 2 million clones, approximately 94% observed once, and the top ten hold roughly 0.13%. Trimming pared 5 bases from V and 0 bases from J, leaving 13 bases between. The CDR3 runs to 16 residues. Germline CDR1 SEHNR, CDR2 FQNEAQ (reference sequence). Whole-study findings and limits: Across a handful of donors, naive CD4 shared approximately 4.5%, naive CD8 more than 3%, memory CD4 about 2.4%, memory CD8 0.4% to 0.5%.

The sequence was obtained from a man aged 18-30 years in good health. The rearrangement uses TRBV7-9 and TRBJ1-4; the D is unclear. Sequenced input: naive CD4+ T cells sorted from blood. Stated subset: CD45RA+ positively selected. The CDR3 DNA reads as TGTGCCAGCAGCCGCGGTGTCGGCGCAACTAATGAAAAACTGTTTTTT. It codes for CASSRGVGATNEKLFF. The variable domain in full, completed from reference TRBV7-9 and TRBJ1-4, reads DTGVSQNPRHKITKRGQNVTFRCDPISEHNRLYWYRQTLGQGPEFLTYFQNEAQLEKSRLLSDRFSAERPKGSFSTLEIQRTEQGDSAMYLCASSRGVGATNEKLFFGSGTQLSVL.